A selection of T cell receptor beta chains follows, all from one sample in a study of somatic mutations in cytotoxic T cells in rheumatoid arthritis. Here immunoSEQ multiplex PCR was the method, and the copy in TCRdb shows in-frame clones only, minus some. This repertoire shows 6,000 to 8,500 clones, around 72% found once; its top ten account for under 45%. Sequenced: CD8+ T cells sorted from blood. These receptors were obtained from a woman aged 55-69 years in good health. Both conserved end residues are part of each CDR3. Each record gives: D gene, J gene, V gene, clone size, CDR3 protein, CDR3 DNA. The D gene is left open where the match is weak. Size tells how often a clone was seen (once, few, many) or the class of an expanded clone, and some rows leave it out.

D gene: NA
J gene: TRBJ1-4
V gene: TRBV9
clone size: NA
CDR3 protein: CASSSGRSNEKLFF
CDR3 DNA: TGTGCCAGCAGCTCAGGGAGGTCTAATGAAAAACTGTTTTTT

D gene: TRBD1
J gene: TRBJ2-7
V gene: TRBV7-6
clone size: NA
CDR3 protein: CASSPRGQGAYEQYF
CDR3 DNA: TGTGCCAGCAGCCCTAGGGGACAGGGGGCATACGAGCAGTACTTC

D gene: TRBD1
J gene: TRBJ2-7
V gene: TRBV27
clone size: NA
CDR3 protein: CASSPGGWEQYF
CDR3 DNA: TGTGCCAGCAGTCCAGGGGGATGGGAGCAGTACTTC

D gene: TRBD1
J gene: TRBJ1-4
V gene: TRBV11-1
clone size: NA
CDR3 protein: CASRNPGTVATNEKLFF
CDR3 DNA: TGTGCCAGCAGGAATCCCGGGACAGTCGCAACTAATGAAAAACTGTTTTTT

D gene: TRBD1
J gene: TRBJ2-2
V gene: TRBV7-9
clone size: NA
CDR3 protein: CASTRDRGELGTGELFF
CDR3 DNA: TGTGCCAGCACTCGGGACAGGGGAGAGTTGGGCACCGGGGAGCTGTTTTTT

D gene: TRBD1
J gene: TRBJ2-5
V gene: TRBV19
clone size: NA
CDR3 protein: CASSIGPGTGSTQYF
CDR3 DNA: TGTGCCAGTAGTATAGGTCCGGGGACAGGTAGTACCCAGTACTTC

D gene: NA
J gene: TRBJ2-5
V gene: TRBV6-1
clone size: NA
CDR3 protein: CASSEVNPLYLETQYF
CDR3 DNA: TGTGCCAGCAGTGAAGTAAATCCCCTCTACCTAGAGACCCAGTACTTC

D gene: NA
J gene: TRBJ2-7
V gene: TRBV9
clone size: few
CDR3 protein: CASSALGGEQYF
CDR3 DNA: TGTGCCAGCAGCGCCCTTGGGGGGGAGCAGTACTTC

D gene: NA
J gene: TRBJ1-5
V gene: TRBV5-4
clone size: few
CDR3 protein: CASSLGRGEGQPQHF
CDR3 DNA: TGTGCCAGCAGCTTGGGCAGGGGCGAGGGTCAGCCCCAGCATTTT

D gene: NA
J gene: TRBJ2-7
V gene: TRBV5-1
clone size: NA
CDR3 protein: CASSLATGYEQYF
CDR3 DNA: TGCGCCAGCAGCTTGGCCACAGGCTACGAGCAGTACTTC

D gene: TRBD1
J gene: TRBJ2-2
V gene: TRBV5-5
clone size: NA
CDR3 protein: CASSYVTGFVRELFF
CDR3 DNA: TGTGCCAGCAGCTACGTGACAGGGTTCGTTCGGGAGCTGTTTTTT

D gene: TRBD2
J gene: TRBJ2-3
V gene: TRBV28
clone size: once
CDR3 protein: CASSHLAGDPDTQYF
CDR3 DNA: TGTGCCAGCAGTCATCTAGCGGGAGACCCAGATACGCAGTATTTT

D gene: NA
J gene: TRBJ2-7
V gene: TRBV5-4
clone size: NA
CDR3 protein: CASSLSLSGPDEQYF
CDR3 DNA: TGTGCCAGCAGCTTATCACTATCCGGTCCCGACGAGCAGTACTTC